The 10 T cell receptor beta chains below all came from one sample that was sequenced in a study of CD8 T cells in ankylosing spondylitis. General observations from the study: A TCR beta motif made of fewer than ten highly homologous variants seemed typical of ankylosing spondylitis blood.

Using its own MiXCR run on the 5' RACE reads, TCRdb lists one record per CDR3 protein. In the table there are approximately 500,000 distinct CDR3 sequences, 12% of which are singletons. These receptors are not linked to any known antigen. Sequencing was done on a sample of blood, either unsorted or a sorted T cell fraction (not recorded which). These receptors were collected from a male donor with ankylosing spondylitis.

The chain combines TRBV5-1 with TRBJ2-1; a weak D match, TRBD1 (6 bases). Germline lookup yields CDR1 SGHRS and CDR2 YFSETQ. Trimming left V 0 bases short and J 6 bases short, with 10 bases between. This CDR3 spans 14 amino acids. For the CDR3, the DNA is TGCGCCAGCAGCTTGGGGACAGAAGTCAATGAGCAGTTCTTC. Translation gives CASSLGTEVNEQFF.

This clonotype turned up a few times. The rearrangement uses TRBV6-6 and TRBJ2-5, with TRBD1 matching 9 bases. This CDR3 spans 13 amino acids. J was trimmed by 5 bases and V by 8 bases; bases with no gene match: 6. Germline-derived CDR1 and CDR2 are MNHNY and SVGAGI (reference sequence). This CDR3 is CASHTGGRETQYF. The CDR3 coding sequence is TGTGCCAGCCATACAGGGGGCCGGGAGACCCAGTACTTC.

The chain is built from TRBV5-6 and TRBJ1-2; D is uncertain. V dropped 2 bases and J dropped 7 bases, with 12 bases sitting between them. The CDR3 runs 13 residues. The V gene's germline CDR1 is SGHDT and CDR2 YYEEEE. CDR3 loop: CASSLTRVGGYTF. The CDR3 coding sequence is TGTGCCAGCAGCTTAACGCGGGTTGGTGGCTACACCTTC.

This clonotype has a count of ten or more. The chain carries TRBV9 and TRBJ2-4, with 10 bases aligning to TRBD1. V dropped 7 bases and J dropped 11; count of bases not matched to a gene: 9. The CDR3 has 13 amino acids. CDR1 is SGDLS, CDR2 YYNGEE, per germline. The CDR3 sequence: CASAGQGNVVQYF. The CDR3 DNA is TGTGCCAGCGCGGGACAGGGGAACGTCGTTCAGTACTTC.

This clonotype showed up just a few times. The rearrangement joins TRBV19 to TRBJ1-5; the D is unclear. Trimming shortened V by 6 bases and J by 4 bases, and 16 bases separated the two germline ends. Germline V gene lookup returns CDR1 LNHDA and CDR2 SQIVND (reference sequence). This CDR3 spans 15 amino acids. The CDR3 reads CASSPSAGRNQPQHF. CDR3 sequence (DNA): TGTGCCAGTAGCCCCTCGGCGGGCCGGAATCAGCCCCAGCATTTT. Full variable domain (missing parts from reference TRBV19 and TRBJ1-5): DGGITQSPKYLFRKEGQNVTLSCEQNLNHDAMYWYRQDPGQGLRLIYYSQIVNDFQKGDIAEGYSVSREKKESFPLTVTSAQKNPTAFYLCASSPSAGRNQPQHFGDGTRLSIL.

The sample holds a few counts of this clonotype. V gene TRBV27 combines with J gene TRBJ1-6, with D uncertain. V shed 10 bases and J shed 6 bases, with 16 bases lying between them. The CDR3 spans 14 residues. The germline V gene encodes CDR1 MNHEY and CDR2 SMNVEV (reference sequence). This CDR3 reads CATQNEGLNSPLHF. In DNA, the CDR3 is TGTGCCACCCAGAATGAGGGCCTTAATTCACCCCTCCACTTT.

The J gene is TRBJ2-7, the V gene TRBV3-1, with D perhaps TRBD2 (5 bases). The V end was cut by 5 bases, the J end by 5 bases, with 10 bases between. The length of the CDR3 is 12 residues. Per the germline V gene, CDR1 is LGHDT and CDR2 is YNNKEL (reference sequence). The CDR3 DNA follows: TGTGCCAGCAGCGGACTCCCAAACGAGCAGTACGTC. Translated: CASSGLPNEQYV.

This clonotype was counted between two and nine times. The V and J genes are TRBV12-3 or TRBV12-4 and TRBJ2-7, with unresolved D. This CDR3 is 13 amino acids long. V lost 2 bases, J lost 6 bases, and 11 bases lay in between. The CDR3 region is CASSLRTSLEQYV. The CDR3 DNA follows: TGTGCCAGCAGTTTAAGGACGTCGCTCGAGCAGTACGTC.

The chain links TRBV5-1 to TRBJ1-6; D gene unclear. The CDR3 sequence is 14 residues long. Trimming removed 4 bases at V and 8 bases at J, with 13 bases between. Germline V gene data show CDR1 as SGHRS and CDR2 as YFSETQ. The CDR3 nucleotides read TGCGCCAGCAGCCCCTCCTCCACTGATTCACCCCTCCACTTT. As protein: CASSPSSTDSPLHF.

This clonotype was counted ten times or more. The J gene is TRBJ2-7, the V gene TRBV12-3 or TRBV12-4, with unresolved D. This CDR3 is built from 13 residues. With 3 bases removed from V and 5 bases from J, the gap between germline ends came to 11 bases. This chain's CDR3 is CASSLAGSDEQYF. The CDR3 DNA follows: TGTGCCAGCAGTTTGGCTGGCTCGGACGAGCAGTACTTC.